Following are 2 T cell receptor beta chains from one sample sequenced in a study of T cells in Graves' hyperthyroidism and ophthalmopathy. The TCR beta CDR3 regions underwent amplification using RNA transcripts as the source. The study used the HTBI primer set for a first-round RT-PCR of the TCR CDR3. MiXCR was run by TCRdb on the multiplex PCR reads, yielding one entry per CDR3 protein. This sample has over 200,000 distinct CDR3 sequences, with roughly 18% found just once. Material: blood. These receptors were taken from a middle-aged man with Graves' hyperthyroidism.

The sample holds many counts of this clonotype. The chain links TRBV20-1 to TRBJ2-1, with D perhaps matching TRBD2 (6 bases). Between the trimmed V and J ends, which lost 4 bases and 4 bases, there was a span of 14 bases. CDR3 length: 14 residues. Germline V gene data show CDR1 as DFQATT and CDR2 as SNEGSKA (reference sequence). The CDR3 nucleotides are TGCAGTGCTACTCCGGGACTTGGGTACAATGAGCAGTTCTTC. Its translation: CSATPGLGYNEQFF.

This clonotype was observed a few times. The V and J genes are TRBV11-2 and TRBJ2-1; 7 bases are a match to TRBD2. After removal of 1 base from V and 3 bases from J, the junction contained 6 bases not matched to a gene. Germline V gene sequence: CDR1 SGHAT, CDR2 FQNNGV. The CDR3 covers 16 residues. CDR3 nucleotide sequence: TGTGCCAGCAGCTTAGTAGTGACTAGCTACTACAATGAGCAGTTCTTC. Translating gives CASSLVVTSYYNEQFF.